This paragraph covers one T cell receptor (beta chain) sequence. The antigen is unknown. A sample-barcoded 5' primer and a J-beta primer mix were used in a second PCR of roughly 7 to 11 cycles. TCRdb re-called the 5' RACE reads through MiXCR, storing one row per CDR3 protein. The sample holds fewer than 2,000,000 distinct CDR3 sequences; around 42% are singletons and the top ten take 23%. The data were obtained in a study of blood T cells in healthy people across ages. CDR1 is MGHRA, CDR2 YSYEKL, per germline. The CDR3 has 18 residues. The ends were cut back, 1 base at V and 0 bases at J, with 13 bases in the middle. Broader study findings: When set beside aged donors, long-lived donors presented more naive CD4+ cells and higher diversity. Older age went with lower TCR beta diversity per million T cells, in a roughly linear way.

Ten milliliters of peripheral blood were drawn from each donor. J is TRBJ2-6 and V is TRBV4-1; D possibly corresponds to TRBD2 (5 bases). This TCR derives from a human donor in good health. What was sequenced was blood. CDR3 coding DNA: TGCGCCAGCAGCCAAGGTTTTGCCACTAGCTCTGGGGCCAACGTCCTGACTTTC. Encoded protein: CASSQGFATSSGANVLTF.